This T cell receptor (beta chain) was observed in a study of CD8 T cells in ankylosing spondylitis. Study-level results: Typical of ankylosing spondylitis blood, it appeared, was a TCR beta motif of about eight highly homologous variants.

Details on this clonotype: Its antigen is undetermined.

Library preparation for TCR beta used quantitative 5'-RACE with molecular barcodes. Each CDR3 protein gets one entry after TCRdb re-called the 5' RACE reads with MiXCR. This repertoire shows under 450,000 distinct CDR3 sequences, roughly a sixth found once; its top ten account for approximately 1%. Trimming left V 5 bases short and J 11 bases short, with 18 bases between. Germline V gives CDR1 DFQATT, CDR2 SNEGSKA (reference sequence). This CDR3 comprises 12 residues. This rearrangement joins TRBV20-1 to TRBJ1-1; a weak D match, TRBD1 (6 bases). The clonotype was recovered from a male donor with ankylosing spondylitis. The sequenced sample consisted of blood, either unsorted or a sorted T cell fraction (not recorded which). DNA of the CDR3: TGCAGTGCTGACCACAGGGTTAAGGGGGCTTTCTTT. Residues: CSADHRVKGAFF.